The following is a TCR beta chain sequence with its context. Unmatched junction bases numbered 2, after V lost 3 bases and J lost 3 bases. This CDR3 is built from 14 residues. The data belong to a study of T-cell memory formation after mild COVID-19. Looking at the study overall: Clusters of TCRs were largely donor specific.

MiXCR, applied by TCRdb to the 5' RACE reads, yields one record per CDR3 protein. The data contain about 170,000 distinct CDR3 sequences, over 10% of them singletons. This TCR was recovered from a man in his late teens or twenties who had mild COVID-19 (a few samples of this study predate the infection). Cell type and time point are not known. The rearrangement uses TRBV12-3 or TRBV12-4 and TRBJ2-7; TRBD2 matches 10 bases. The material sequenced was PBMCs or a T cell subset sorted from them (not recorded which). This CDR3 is CASSFERGGYEQYF. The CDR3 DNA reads TGTGCCAGCAGTTTTGAGCGGGGGGGCTACGAGCAGTACTTC.